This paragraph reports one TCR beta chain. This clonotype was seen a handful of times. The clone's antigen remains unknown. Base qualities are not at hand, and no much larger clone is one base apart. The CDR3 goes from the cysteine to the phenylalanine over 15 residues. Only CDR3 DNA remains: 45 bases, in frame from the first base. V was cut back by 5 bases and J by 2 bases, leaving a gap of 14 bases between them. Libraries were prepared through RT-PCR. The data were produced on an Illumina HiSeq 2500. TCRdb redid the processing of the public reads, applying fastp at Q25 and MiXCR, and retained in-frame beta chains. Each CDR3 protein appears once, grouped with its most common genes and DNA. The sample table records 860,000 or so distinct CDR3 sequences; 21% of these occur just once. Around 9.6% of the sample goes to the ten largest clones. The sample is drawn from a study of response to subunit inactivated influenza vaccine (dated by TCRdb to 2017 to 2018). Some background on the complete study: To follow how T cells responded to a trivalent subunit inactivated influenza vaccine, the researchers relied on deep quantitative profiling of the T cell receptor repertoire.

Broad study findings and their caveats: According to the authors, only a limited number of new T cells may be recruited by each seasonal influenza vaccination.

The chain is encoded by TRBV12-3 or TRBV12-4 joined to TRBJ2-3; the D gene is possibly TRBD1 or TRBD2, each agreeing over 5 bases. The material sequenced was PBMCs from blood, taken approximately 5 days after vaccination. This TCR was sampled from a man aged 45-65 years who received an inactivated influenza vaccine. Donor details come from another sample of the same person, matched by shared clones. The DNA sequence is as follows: TGTGCCAGCAGTCCTCCGGGGACCCTCACAGATACGCAGTATTTT. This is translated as CASSPPGTLTDTQYF.